The 19 T cell receptor beta chains given below trace back to one sample, sequenced in a study of response to subunit inactivated influenza vaccine. Each CDR3 protein gets one entry after TCRdb re-called the RT-PCR reads with MiXCR. Of about 540,000 distinct CDR3 sequences in the sample, approximately 24% are singletons; the top ten hold 2.5% to 3.5%. This sample also appeared in a second study, on T cells expressing NK-cell markers. According to that study: What made the TCR beta cDNA was 5'RACE template switching with UMIs.

Sequences were derived from CD4+ T cells sorted from PBMCs, sampled approximately 12 days after vaccination. These TCRs come from a man aged 45-60 years who received an inactivated influenza vaccine.

This clonotype was seen a few times. CDR3 bases: TGCAGTGCTATCCTTACAGCGGGTAGCTCCTACGAGCAGTACTTC. The encoded protein is CSAILTAGSSYEQYF. This chain joins TRBV20-1 and TRBJ2-7; D perhaps matches TRBD2 (6 bases). The CDR3 runs 15 residues. The germline CDR1 and CDR2 sequences are DFQATT and SNEGSKA (reference sequence). The V and J ends lost 4 bases and 0 bases respectively, with 16 bases between them.

This clonotype was observed many times. The V and J genes are TRBV5-1 and TRBJ1-1; 10 nucleotides agree with TRBD1. Germline CDR1 and CDR2: SGHRS and YFSETQ. The CDR3 totals 15 residues. V lost 1 base to trimming and J lost 5 bases; unmatched junction nucleotides: 5. The DNA of the CDR3 is TGCGCCAGCAGCTTGCGACAGGGGGCGGGTACTGAAGCTTTCTTT. Translation gives CASSLRQGAGTEAFF.

The table lists this clonotype with many counts. The chain is built from TRBV29-1 and TRBJ2-1; TRBD1 matches 8 bases. The CDR3 spans 12 residues. The germline CDR1 and CDR2 sequences are SQVTM and ANQGSEA. V lost 6 bases, J lost 9 bases, and 7 bases stayed unmatched. The CDR3 coding sequence is TGCAGCGTCGGGACAGGTGGGGGTGAGCAGTTCTTC. Protein sequence: CSVGTGGGEQFF.

V gene TRBV15 combines with J gene TRBJ1-5; a possible D gene is TRBD1 (5 bases). The CDR3 totals 21 residues. Between the trimmed V and J ends, which lost 5 bases and 4 bases, there was a span of 33 bases. Germline V lookup: CDR1 LNHNV, CDR2 YYDKDF (reference sequence). In DNA form, the CDR3 reads TGTGCCACCAGCCCGCGACCCACATCACCGGGACGGATCTCAAGAAATCAGCCCCAGCATTTT. This gives the protein CATSPRPTSPGRISRNQPQHF.

There are a few counts of this clonotype. Here the CDR3 reads CSAREPGTLSNQPQHF. Here the CDR3 DNA reads TGCAGTGCTAGAGAGCCCGGGACACTTAGCAATCAGCCCCAGCATTTT. This chain connects TRBV20-1 to TRBJ1-5; TRBD1 is a possible D gene (6 bases). Trimming took off 0 bases at V and 0 bases at J, with 12 bases between the two ends. The CDR3 covers 16 residues. Per germline, CDR1 DFQATT and CDR2 SNEGSKA (reference sequence).

This clonotype showed up just a few times. The chain combines TRBV14 with TRBJ2-7, with 11 nucleotides matching TRBD2. The CDR3 has 16 residues. V was pared by 4 bases and J by 4 bases, with 9 bases of the junction left unmatched. Germline assignment: CDR1 SGHDN and CDR2 FVKESK. The CDR3 protein is CASSRGLAEIGYEQYF. The CDR3 DNA follows: TGTGCCAGCAGCCGGGGACTAGCGGAGATAGGTTACGAGCAGTACTTC.

The chain employs TRBV12-3 or TRBV12-4 and TRBJ1-1, with TRBD1 matching 7 bases. V dropped 8 bases and J dropped 5; count of bases not matched to a gene: 8. The CDR3 runs to 13 residues. CDR3 coding DNA: TGTGCCAGCGGAACCGGGACAGCAACTGAAGCTTTCTTT. It is translated as CASGTGTATEAFF.

V usage is TRBV7-2 and J usage is TRBJ2-7; 8 bases line up with TRBD2. V was clipped by 6 bases and J by 3 bases; unmatched bases: 1. The CDR3 consists of 12 residues. The V gene's germline CDR1 is SGHTA and CDR2 FQGNSA. The CDR3 loop reads CASRSGSYEQYF. The CDR3 nucleotides are TGTGCCAGCAGGAGCGGGAGCTACGAGCAGTACTTC.

This clonotype turned up a few times. V gene TRBV2 combines with J gene TRBJ2-7; TRBD1 agrees at 12 bases. From germline, CDR1 is SNHLY and CDR2 FYNNEI. With 7 bases clipped from V and 6 bases from J, the junction kept 4 bases outside the gene matches. The CDR3 sequence is 13 residues long. DNA of the CDR3: TGTGCCAGCAAGGGACAGGGGGCACGCGAGCAGTACTTC. Its protein is CASKGQGAREQYF.

The genes are TRBV12-3 or TRBV12-4 and TRBJ2-2; no reliable D call. The CDR3 is 12 residues long. V was pared by 5 bases and J by 6 bases, with 7 bases between. The CDR3 DNA reads TGTGCCAGCAGTAAGATAGCCGGGGAGCTGTTTTTT. Its translation is CASSKIAGELFF.

The CDR3 DNA reads as TGCGCCAGCAGCTTGACCAGACAGGGTTCCTACAATGAGCAGTTCTTC. Residues: CASSLTRQGSYNEQFF. This chain connects TRBV5-1 to TRBJ2-1, with TRBD1 identical over 7 bases. V was pared by 1 base and J by 1 base, with 5 bases of the junction left unmatched. Germline values: CDR1 SGHRS, CDR2 YFSETQ. The CDR3 totals 16 residues.

This clonotype was observed a handful of times. In DNA, the CDR3 is TGTGCCAGCAGCTTTAATACCGCGGGAGGGACGAGAGAGACCCAGTACTTC. It codes for CASSFNTAGGTRETQYF. V is TRBV7-2 and J is TRBJ2-5, with TRBD2 identical over 9 bases. This CDR3 contains 17 residues. Per germline, CDR1 SGHTA and CDR2 FQGNSA. With 3 bases clipped from V and 4 bases from J, the junction kept 12 bases outside the gene matches. Drawing the rest from reference TRBV7-2 and TRBJ2-5, the complete variable domain is GAGVSQSPSNKVTEKGKDVELRCDPISGHTALYWYRQSLGQGLEFLIYFQGNSAPDKSGLPSDRFSAERTGGSVSTLTIQRTQQEDSAVYLCASSFNTAGGTRETQYFGPGTRLLVL.

This sequence joins TRBV4-1 and TRBJ1-5, with TRBD1 identical over 8 bases. Germline CDR1 is MGHRA and CDR2 is YSYEKL. CDR3 length: 18 amino acids. Trimming at V came to 4 bases and at J to 0 bases, leaving 11 bases not matched to a gene. CDR3 bases: TGCGCCAGCAGCCCACCTTGGACAGGGAAAAATAGCAATCAGCCCCAGCATTTT. It codes for CASSPPWTGKNSNQPQHF.

The rearrangement joins TRBV7-2 to TRBJ1-1, with 8 positions matching TRBD1. The length of the CDR3 is 14 residues. V lost 4 bases to trimming and J lost 3 bases; unmatched junction nucleotides: 4. Per the germline V gene, CDR1 is SGHTA and CDR2 is FQGNSA. The CDR3 spells CASSSRTGYTEAFF. The DNA for the CDR3 is TGTGCCAGCAGCTCCCGGACAGGGTACACTGAAGCTTTCTTT.

The chain couples TRBV11-2 to TRBJ1-2, with D perhaps matching TRBD1 (6 bases). The germline V and J ends were trimmed by 7 bases and 7 bases, with 22 bases remaining between them. The germline CDR1 and CDR2 sequences are SGHAT and FQNNGV. The CDR3 runs to 15 residues. CDR3 sequence reads: CASTLAGGLIGGYTF. In DNA, the CDR3 is TGTGCCAGCACCCTAGCGGGGGGCCTGATCGGTGGCTACACCTTC. The full variable domain, with the rest looked up from reference TRBV11-2 and TRBJ1-2, is EAGVAQSPRYKIIEKRQSVAFWCNPISGHATLYWYQQILGQGPKLLIQFQNNGVVDDSQLPKDRFSAERLKGVDSTLKIQPAKLEDSAVYLCASTLAGGLIGGYTFGSGTRLTVV.

The gene calls are TRBV20-1 and TRBJ1-1, with D tentatively TRBD1 (5 bases). The V end lost 0 bases, the J end lost 7 bases, and 21 bases lay between the germline ends. The CDR3 contains 16 residues. Germline CDR1 is DFQATT and CDR2 is SNEGSKA (reference sequence). CDR3 in DNA: TGCAGTGCTAGAGATCTCGCCGGGACGCGTTCGAGTGAAGCTTTCTTT. Encoded protein: CSARDLAGTRSSEAFF.

The chain carries TRBV20-1 and TRBJ2-5; 11 nucleotides align to TRBD2. V shed 4 bases and J 5 bases; nucleotides not matched to a gene: 6. The CDR3 covers 14 residues. The germline CDR1 and CDR2 sequences are DFQATT and SNEGSKA (reference sequence). DNA for the CDR3: TGCAGTGCTATAGCGGGAGGGCCAGGGGAGACCCAGTACTTC. Translated, it gives CSAIAGGPGETQYF.

The chain is built from TRBV7-3 and TRBJ2-2, with a tentative D call TRBD2 (6 bases). The V and J ends lost 3 bases and 0 bases respectively, with 17 bases between them. Per the germline V gene, CDR1 is SGHTA and CDR2 is FQGTGA. The CDR3 spans 18 residues. In DNA form, the CDR3 reads TGTGCCAGCAGCTTGACCCCCCCCCGGGGGACGAACACCGGGGAGCTGTTTTTT. Translating gives CASSLTPPRGTNTGELFF.

The chain is built from TRBV4-2 and TRBJ2-3, with a tentative D call TRBD2 (6 bases). Germline V gene lookup returns CDR1 LGHNA and CDR2 YNFKEQ. V lost 0 bases and J lost 4, with 11 bases in between. The CDR3 spans 15 residues. Here the CDR3 DNA reads TGTGCCAGCAGCCAAGACCAGACTAGATCAGATACGCAGTATTTT. It specifies CASSQDQTRSDTQYF.